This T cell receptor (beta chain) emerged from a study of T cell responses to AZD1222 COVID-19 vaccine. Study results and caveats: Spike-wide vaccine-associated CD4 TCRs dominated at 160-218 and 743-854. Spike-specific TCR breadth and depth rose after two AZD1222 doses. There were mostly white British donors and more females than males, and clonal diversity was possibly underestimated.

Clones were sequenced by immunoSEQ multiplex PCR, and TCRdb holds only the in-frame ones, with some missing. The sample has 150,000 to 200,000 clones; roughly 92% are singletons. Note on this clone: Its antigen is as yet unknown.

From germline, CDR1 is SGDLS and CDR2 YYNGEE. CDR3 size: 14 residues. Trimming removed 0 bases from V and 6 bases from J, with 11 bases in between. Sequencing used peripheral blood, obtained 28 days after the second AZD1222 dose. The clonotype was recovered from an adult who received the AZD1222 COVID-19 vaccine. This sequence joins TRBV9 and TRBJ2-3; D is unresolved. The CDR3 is CASSVAPGPDTQYF. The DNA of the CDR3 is TGTGCCAGCAGCGTAGCTCCAGGCCCCGATACGCAGTATTTT. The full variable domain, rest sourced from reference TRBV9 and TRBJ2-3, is DSGVTQTPKHLITATGQRVTLRCSPRSGDLSVYWYQQSLDQGLQFLIQYYNGEERAKGNILERFSAQQFPDLHSELNLSSLELGDSALYFCASSVAPGPDTQYFGPGTRLTVL.